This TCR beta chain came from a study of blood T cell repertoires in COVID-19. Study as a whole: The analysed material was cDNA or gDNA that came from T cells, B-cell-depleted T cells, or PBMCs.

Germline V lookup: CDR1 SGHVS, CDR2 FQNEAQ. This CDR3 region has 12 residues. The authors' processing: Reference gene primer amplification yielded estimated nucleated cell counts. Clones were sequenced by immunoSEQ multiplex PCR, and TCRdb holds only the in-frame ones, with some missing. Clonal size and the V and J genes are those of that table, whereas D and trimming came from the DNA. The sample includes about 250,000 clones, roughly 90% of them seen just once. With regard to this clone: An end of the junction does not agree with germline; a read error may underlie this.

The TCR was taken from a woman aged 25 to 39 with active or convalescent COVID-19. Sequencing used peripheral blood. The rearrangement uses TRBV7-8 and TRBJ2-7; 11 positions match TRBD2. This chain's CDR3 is CASSPSGGLPSF. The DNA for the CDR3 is TGTGCCAGCAGCCCTAGCGGGGGGCTTCCCTCTTTC.